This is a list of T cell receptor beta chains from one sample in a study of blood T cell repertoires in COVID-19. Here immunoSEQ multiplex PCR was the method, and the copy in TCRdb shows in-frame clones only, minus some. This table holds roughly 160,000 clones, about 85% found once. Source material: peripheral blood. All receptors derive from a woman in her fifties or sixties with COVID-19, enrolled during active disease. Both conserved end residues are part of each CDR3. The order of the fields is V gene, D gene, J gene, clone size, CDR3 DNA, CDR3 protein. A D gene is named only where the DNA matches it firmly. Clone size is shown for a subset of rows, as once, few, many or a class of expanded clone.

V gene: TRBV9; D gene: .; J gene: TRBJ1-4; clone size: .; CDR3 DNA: TGTGCCAGCAGCGTAGACGGGTTTAGTAATGAAAAACTGTTTTTT; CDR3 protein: CASSVDGFSNEKLFF
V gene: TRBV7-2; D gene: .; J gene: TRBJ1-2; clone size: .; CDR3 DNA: TGTGCCAGCAGCGAGGACCAGGGAGGATACTATGGCTACACCTTC; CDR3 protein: CASSEDQGGYYGYTF
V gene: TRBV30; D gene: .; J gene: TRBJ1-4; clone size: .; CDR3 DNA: TGTGCCTGGAGTGTTGGGGGGTCTGGGGAAAAACTGTTTTTT; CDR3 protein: CAWSVGGSGEKLFF
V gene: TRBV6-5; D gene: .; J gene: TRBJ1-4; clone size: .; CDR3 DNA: TGTGCCAGCAGGGGACTGGAAAATGAAAAACTGTTTTTT; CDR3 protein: CASRGLENEKLFF
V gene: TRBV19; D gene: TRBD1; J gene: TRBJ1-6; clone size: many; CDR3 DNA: TGTGCCTCAACGTCGACAGGGGTCGTCTCACCCCTCCACTTT; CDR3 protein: CASTSTGVVSPLHF
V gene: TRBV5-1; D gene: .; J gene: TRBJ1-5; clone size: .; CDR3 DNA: TGCGCCAGCAGCTTGGCAGGGCAGGGCAATCAGCCCCAGCATTTT; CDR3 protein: CASSLAGQGNQPQHF
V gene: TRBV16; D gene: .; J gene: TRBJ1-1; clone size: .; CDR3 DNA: TGTGCCAGCAGCCAGGGGAGGAAGATCGAAGCTTTCTTT; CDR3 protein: CASSQGRKIEAFF
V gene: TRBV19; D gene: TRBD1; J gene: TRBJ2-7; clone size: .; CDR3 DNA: TGTGCCAGTAGCGGACGACAGGGGTCTAACGAGCAGTACTTC; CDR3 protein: CASSGRQGSNEQYF
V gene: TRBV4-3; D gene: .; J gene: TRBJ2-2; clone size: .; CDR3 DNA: TGCGCCAGCAGCCAAGGGCACTTAGCGAAGGCCGGGGAGCTGTTTTTT; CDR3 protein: CASSQGHLAKAGELFF
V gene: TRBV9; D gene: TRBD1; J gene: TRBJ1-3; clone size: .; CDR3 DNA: TGTGCCAGCAGCGGGGGACAGGGGACTGGAAACACCATATATTTT; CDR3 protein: CASSGGQGTGNTIYF
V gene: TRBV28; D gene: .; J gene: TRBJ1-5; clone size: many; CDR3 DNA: TGTGCCAGCTCCCTTGGGGGCCGGCAGCCCCAGCATTTT; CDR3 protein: CASSLGGRQPQHF
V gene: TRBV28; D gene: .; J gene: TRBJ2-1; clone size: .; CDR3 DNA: TGTGCCAGCAGTTACCTCCTGAGACAGTCTTACAATGAGCAGTTCTTC; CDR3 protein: CASSYLLRQSYNEQFF
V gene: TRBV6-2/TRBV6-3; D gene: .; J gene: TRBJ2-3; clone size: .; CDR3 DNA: TGTGCCAGCAGTTACCGTCTCCCCACTAGCACAGATACGCAGTATTTT; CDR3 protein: CASSYRLPTSTDTQYF
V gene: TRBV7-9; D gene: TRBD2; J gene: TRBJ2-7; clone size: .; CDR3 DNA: TGTGCCAGCAGCCAACAGGGACTAGCGGGGGCCGAGCAGTACTTC; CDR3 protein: CASSQQGLAGAEQYF
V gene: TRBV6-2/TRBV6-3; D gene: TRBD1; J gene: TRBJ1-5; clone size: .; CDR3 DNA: TGTGCCAGCAGTGCGGACAGGGTAGAAGGTGGCAATCAGCCCCAGCATTTT; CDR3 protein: CASSADRVEGGNQPQHF
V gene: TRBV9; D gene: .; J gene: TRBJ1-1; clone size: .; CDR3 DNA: TGTGCCAGCAGACCAGATGACAGGACCCCGAACACTGAAGCTTTCTTT; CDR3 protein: CASRPDDRTPNTEAFF
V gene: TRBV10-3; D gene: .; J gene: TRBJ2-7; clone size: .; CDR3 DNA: TGTGCCATCAGTGAGGGGGGGAAATACGAGCAGTACTTC; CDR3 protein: CAISEGGKYEQYF
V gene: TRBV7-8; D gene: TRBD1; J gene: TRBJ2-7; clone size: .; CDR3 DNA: TGTGCCAGCAGCCCCACAGGGGGCATATCCTACGAGCAGTACTTC; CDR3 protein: CASSPTGGISYEQYF
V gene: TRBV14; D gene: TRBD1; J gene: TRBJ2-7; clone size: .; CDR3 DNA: TGTGCCAGCAGCCCGGACAGGGGGCGATACGAGCAGTACTTC; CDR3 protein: CASSPDRGRYEQYF
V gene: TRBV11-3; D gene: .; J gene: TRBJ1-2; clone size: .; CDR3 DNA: TGTGCCAGCAGCTCTAGTCCGGCGGGCTACACCTTC; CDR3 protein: CASSSSPAGYTF